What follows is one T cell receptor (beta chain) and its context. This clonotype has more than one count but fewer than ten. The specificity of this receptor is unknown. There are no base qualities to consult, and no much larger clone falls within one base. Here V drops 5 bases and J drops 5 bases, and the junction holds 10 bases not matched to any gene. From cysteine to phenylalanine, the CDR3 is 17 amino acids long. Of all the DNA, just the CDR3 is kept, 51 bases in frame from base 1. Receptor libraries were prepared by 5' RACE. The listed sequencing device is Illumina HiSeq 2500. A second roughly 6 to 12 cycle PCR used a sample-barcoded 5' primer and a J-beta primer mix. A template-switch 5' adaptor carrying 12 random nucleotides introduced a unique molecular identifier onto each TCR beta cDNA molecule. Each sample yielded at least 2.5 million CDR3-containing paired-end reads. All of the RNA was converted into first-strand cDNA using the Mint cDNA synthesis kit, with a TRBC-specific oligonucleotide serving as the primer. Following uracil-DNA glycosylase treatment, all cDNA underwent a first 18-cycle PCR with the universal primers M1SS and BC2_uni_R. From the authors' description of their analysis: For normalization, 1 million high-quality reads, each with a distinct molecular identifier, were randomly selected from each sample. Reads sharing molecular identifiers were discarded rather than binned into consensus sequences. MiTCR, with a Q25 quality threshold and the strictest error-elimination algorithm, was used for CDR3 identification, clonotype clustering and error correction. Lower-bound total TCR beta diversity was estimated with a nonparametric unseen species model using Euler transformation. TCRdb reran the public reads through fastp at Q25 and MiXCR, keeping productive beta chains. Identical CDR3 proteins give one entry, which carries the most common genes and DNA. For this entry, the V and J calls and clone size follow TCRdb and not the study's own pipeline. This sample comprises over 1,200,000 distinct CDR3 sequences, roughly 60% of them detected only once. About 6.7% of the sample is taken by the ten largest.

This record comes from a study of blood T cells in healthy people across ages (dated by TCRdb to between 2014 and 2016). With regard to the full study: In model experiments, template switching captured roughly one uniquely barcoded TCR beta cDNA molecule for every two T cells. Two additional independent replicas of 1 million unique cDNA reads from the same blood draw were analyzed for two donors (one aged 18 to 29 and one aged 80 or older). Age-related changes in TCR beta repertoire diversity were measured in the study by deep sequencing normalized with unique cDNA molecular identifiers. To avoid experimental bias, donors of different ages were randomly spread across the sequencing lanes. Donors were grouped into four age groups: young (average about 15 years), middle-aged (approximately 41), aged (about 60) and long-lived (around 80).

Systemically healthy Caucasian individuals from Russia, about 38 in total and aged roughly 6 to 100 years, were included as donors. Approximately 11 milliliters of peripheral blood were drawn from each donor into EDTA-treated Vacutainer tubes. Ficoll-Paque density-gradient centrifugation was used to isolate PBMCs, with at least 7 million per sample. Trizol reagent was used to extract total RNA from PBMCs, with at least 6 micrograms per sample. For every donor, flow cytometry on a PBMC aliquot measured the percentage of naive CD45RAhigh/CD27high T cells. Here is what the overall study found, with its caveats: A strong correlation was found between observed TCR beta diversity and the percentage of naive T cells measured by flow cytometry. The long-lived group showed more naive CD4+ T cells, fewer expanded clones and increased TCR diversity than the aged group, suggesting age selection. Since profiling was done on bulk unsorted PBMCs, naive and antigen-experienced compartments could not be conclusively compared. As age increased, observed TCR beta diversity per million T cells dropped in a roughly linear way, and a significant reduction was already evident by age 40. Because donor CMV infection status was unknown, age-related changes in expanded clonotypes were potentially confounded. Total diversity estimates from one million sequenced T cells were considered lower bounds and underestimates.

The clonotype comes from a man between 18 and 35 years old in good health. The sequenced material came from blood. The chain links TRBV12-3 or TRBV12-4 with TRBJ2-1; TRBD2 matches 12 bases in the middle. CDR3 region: CASSLTSGGPRNNEQFF. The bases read TGTGCCAGCAGTCTGACTAGCGGGGGCCCTCGGAACAATGAGCAGTTCTTC.